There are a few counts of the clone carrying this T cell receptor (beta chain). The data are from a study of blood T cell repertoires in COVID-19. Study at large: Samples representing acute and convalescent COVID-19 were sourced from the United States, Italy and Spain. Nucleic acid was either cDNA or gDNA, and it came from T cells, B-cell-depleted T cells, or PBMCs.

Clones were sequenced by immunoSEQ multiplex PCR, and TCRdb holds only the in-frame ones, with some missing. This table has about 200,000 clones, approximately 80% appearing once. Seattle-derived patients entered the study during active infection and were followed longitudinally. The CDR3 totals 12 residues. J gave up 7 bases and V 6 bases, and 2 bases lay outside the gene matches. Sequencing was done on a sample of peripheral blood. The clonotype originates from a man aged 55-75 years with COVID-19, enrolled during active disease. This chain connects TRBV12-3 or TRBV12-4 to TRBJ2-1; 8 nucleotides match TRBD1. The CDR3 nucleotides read TGTGCCAGCAGCCGACAGGGGAATGAGCAGTTCTTC. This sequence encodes CASSRQGNEQFF.